A single sample is the source of the 7 T cell receptor beta chains below, sequenced in a study of T-cell memory formation after mild COVID-19. TCRdb independently ran MiXCR on the 5' RACE reads; one entry per CDR3 protein. This sample carries hundreds of thousands of distinct CDR3 sequences, about 20% of them seen once, and the ten largest clones take around 8.4%. Sequencing input: PBMCs or a T cell subset sorted from them (not recorded which). The receptors derive from an adult woman who had mild COVID-19 (a few samples of this study predate the infection). Cell type and time point are not known.

The table lists this clonotype with a few counts. The J gene is TRBJ2-2, the V gene TRBV7-6; D is perhaps TRBD1 or TRBD2 (6 bases each). The CDR3 totals 14 residues. The ends were cut back, 2 bases at V and 6 bases at J, with 10 bases in the middle. Germline-derived CDR1 and CDR2 are SGHVS and FNYEAQ. CDR3: CASSLYREAGELFF. The CDR3 nucleotides read TGTGCCAGCAGCTTATACAGGGAGGCCGGGGAGCTGTTTTTT.

CDR3 nucleotide sequence: TGTGCCAGCAGCCCCCAGGGTGGCTTCGGCACAGATACGCAGTATTTT. Protein product: CASSPQGGFGTDTQYF. V usage is TRBV11-1 and J usage is TRBJ2-3, with D tentatively TRBD1 (5 bases). V dropped 5 bases and J dropped 1 base, with 16 bases sitting between them. The CDR3 runs 16 residues. Germline V gene data show CDR1 as SGHAT and CDR2 as FQDESV (reference sequence).

The chain employs TRBV12-3 or TRBV12-4 and TRBJ1-5, with 7 bases aligning to TRBD1. Losses at the gene ends were 6 bases for V and 4 bases for J; bases not matched to a gene: 9. The CDR3 is 15 residues long. CDR3 DNA sequence: TGTGCCAGCAGGCACAGGGGCGCAGGGAATCAGCCCCAGCATTTT. It yields the protein CASRHRGAGNQPQHF.

The V and J genes are TRBV7-6 and TRBJ2-3; D gene unclear. This CDR3 is 15 amino acids long. Looked up from germline, CDR1 is SGHVS and CDR2 is FNYEAQ. Trimming cost V 2 bases and J 3 bases, with 12 bases left between them. CDR3 sequence: CASSLRPTGTDTQYF. The CDR3 DNA follows: TGTGCCAGCAGCTTAAGGCCCACCGGAACAGATACGCAGTATTTT.

The genes are TRBV7-8 and TRBJ1-5, with D possibly being TRBD1 (5 bases). Trimming stripped 5 bases from V and 7 bases from J, with 12 bases between. This CDR3 contains 13 residues. CDR1 and CDR2 (germline): SGHVS, FQNEAQ. The CDR3 bases are TGTGCCAGCAGCCCTTGGGGGGGACAGCCCCAGCATTTT. Protein sequence: CASSPWGGQPQHF. Complete variable domain (other parts from reference TRBV7-8 and TRBJ1-5): GAGVSQSPRYKVAKRGQDVALRCDPISGHVSLFWYQQALGQGPEFLTYFQNEAQLDKSGLPSDRFFAERPEGSVSTLKIQRTQQEDSAVYLCASSPWGGQPQHFGDGTRLSIL.

In DNA, the CDR3 is TGTGCCAGCAGCCAAGGAGCCCTTTTCGGGGGCCCTCAAGAGACCCAGTACTTC. This codes for CASSQGALFGGPQETQYF. V gene TRBV3-1 combines with J gene TRBJ2-5; D is perhaps TRBD1 or TRBD2 (6 bases each). Germline CDR1 and CDR2: LGHDT and YNNKEL (reference sequence). This CDR3 region has 18 residues. V lost 1 base and J 2 bases, leaving 20 bases between the germline ends.

This clonotype was counted only a few times. The chain is built from TRBV6-6 and TRBJ2-4; D might be TRBD2 (6 bases). In germline, CDR1 is MNHNY, CDR2 SVGAGI (reference sequence). The CDR3 sequence is 16 residues long. Trimming stripped 6 bases from V and 0 bases from J, with 15 bases between. CDR3 protein: CASSHGGTLAKNIQYF. CDR3 in DNA: TGTGCCAGCAGCCACGGGGGAACCTTAGCCAAAAACATTCAGTACTTC.